Each of the 2 T cell receptor beta chains below was sequenced from the same sample in a study of vaccination effects on CD4 cells after COVID-19. Only in-frame clones appear in the TCRdb table, and some are missing; sequencing was by immunoSEQ multiplex PCR. This table has about 38,000 clones, under 70% appearing once. Before sequencing took place, the ViraFEST assay used viral peptide pools to expand antigen-specific CD4+ T cells. Researchers isolated CD4+ T cells once about eleven days of culture had elapsed. Vaccinees lacked prior SARS-CoV-2 infection and tested negative for nucleocapsid antibodies. Their specific antigens are unknown. The source was CD4+ T cells from PBMCs cultured with SARS-CoV-2 spike peptides, collected before COVID-19 vaccination. Every receptor here comes from a human donor who received a COVID-19 vaccine.

The chain is built from TRBV28 and TRBJ2-1; 10 bases align to TRBD2. J lost 3 bases, V lost 4 bases, and 9 bases had no gene match. CDR3 length equals 17 residues. CDR1 is MDHEN and CDR2 is SYDVKM in the germline V gene. The chain's CDR3 is CASSSRGTSGIYNEQFF. The CDR3, as DNA: TGTGCCAGCAGTTCGAGGGGTACTAGCGGGATCTACAATGAGCAGTTCTTC.

V gene TRBV3-1 (or the pseudogene TRBV3-2) combines with J gene TRBJ2-7; D possibly corresponds to TRBD2 (6 bases). Germline assignment: CDR1 LGHDT and CDR2 YNNKEL (reference sequence). There are 16 residues in the CDR3. Trimming took off 3 bases at V and 7 bases at J, with 22 bases between the two ends. CDR3 region: CASSHQSAGWPREQYF. CDR3 nucleotide sequence: TGTGCCAGCAGCCATCAGTCGGCGGGGTGGCCACGGGAGCAGTACTTC.